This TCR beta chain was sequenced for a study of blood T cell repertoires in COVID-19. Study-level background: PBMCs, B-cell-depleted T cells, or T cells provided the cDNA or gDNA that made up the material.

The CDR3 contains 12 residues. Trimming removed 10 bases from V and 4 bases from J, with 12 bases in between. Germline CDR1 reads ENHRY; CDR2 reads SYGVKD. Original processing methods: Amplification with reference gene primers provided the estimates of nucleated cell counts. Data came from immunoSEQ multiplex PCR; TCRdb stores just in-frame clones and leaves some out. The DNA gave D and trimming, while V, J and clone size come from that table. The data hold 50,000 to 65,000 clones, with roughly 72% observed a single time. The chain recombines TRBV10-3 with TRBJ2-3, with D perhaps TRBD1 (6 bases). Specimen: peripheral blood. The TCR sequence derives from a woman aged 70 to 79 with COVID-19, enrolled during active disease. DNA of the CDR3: TGTGCCACCGGACAGAGTTCAGATACGCAGTATTTT. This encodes CATGQSSDTQYF.